These T cell receptor beta chains were read from a single sample in a study of blood T cell repertoires in COVID-19. The data were produced by immunoSEQ multiplex PCR, yet TCRdb's version contains in-frame clones alone and is incomplete. The data show 65,000 to 80,000 clones, around nine tenths seen once. The sample consisted of peripheral blood. Every receptor here comes from a human donor in a cohort sampled during active COVID-19. CDR3s include the opening cysteine and the closing phenylalanine or tryptophan. The D gene is left open where the match is weak. Only part of the rows carry a size: once, few, many, or a class if the clone is expanded.

D gene	CDR3 length	J gene	V gene	clone size	CDR3 protein	CDR3 DNA
TRBD1	17	TRBJ2-1	TRBV15	-	CATSRVGTGGGLSEQFF	TGTGCCACCAGCAGAGTTGGGACAGGGGGCGGATTATCTGAGCAGTTCTTC
TRBD2	15	TRBJ2-5	TRBV7-8	-	CASSLERGGLQTQYF	TGTGCCAGCAGCTTAGAGCGGGGAGGACTACAGACCCAGTACTTC
TRBD2	16	TRBJ2-5	TRBV4-2	-	CASSQVLAGGNETQYF	TGTGCCAGCAGCCAAGTCCTAGCGGGAGGGAATGAGACCCAGTACTTC
TRBD1	15	TRBJ2-7	TRBV5-1	-	CASSLGQGAPHEQYF	TGCGCCAGCAGCTTGGGACAGGGGGCGCCTCATGAGCAGTACTTC
-	13	TRBJ1-2	TRBV12-3/TRBV12-4	-	CASSLAGGYGYTF	TGTGCCAGCAGTTTAGCCGGGGGCTATGGCTACACCTTC
-	15	TRBJ1-1	TRBV7-8	once	CASSNSRISGTEAFF	TGTGCCAGCAGCAATTCCAGGATTTCTGGCACTGAAGCTTTCTTT
TRBD1	15	TRBJ1-2	TRBV15	-	CATSRERTGDHGYTF	TGTGCCACCAGCAGAGAACGGACAGGGGACCATGGCTACACCTTC
-	12	TRBJ2-3	TRBV13	-	CASSLFTDTQYF	TGTGCCAGCAGCCTCTTTACAGATACGCAGTATTTT
-	15	TRBJ2-3	TRBV11-2	-	CASSLGLISTDTQYF	TGTGCCAGCAGCCTCGGACTGATCAGCACAGATACGCAGTATTTT
TRBD1	14	TRBJ2-7	TRBV29-1	-	CSVTDRGKPYEQYF	TGCAGCGTTACGGACAGGGGGAAACCCTACGAGCAGTACTTC
TRBD2	16	TRBJ2-3	TRBV3-1/TRBV3-2	-	CASSQDSGSRTDTQYF	TGTGCCAGCAGCCAAGACAGCGGGAGCCGCACAGATACGCAGTATTTT
TRBD1	14	TRBJ2-7	TRBV11-1	-	CASSPTGGVTEQYF	TGTGCCAGCAGCCCGACAGGGGGTGTCACCGAGCAGTACTTC
TRBD2	20	TRBJ2-1	TRBV4-3	-	CASSQGIRGTSGSSYNEQFF	TGCGCCAGCAGCCAAGGAATAAGGGGGACTAGCGGGAGCTCCTACAATGAGCAGTTCTTC
-	14	TRBJ2-7	TRBV19	-	CASSIPGSRDEQYF	TGTGCCAGTAGTATTCCTGGTTCGCGCGACGAGCAGTACTTC
-	15	TRBJ2-3	TRBV7-2	-	CASSLQGNGGDTQYF	TGTGCCAGCAGCTTACAGGGGAATGGGGGAGATACGCAGTATTTT
-	15	TRBJ2-3	TRBV4-3	-	CASARDLGTTDTQYF	TGCGCCAGCGCCCGGGACTTAGGTACCACAGATACGCAGTATTTT
-	16	TRBJ2-7	TRBV3-1/TRBV3-2	-	CASSQDIGRVSDEQYF	TGTGCCAGCAGCCAAGATATAGGCAGGGTCAGCGACGAGCAGTACTTC
-	14	TRBJ2-3	TRBV28	-	CASSLSQGRHTQYF	TGTGCCAGCAGTTTATCTCAGGGAAGGCATACGCAGTATTTT
TRBD2	15	TRBJ2-2	TRBV5-4	once	CASRPGLAVTGELFF	TGTGCCAGCAGGCCGGGACTAGCGGTCACCGGGGAGCTGTTTTTT
-	18	TRBJ2-3	TRBV13	-	CASSLGLNRGPGRDTQYF	TGTGCCAGCAGCTTAGGCCTAAACAGGGGCCCTGGGAGGGATACGCAGTATTTT
-	14	TRBJ1-2	TRBV5-6	-	CASSLGRGTYGYTF	TGTGCCAGCAGCTTGGGCCGGGGTACCTATGGCTACACCTTC
TRBD2	11	TRBJ2-1	TRBV24-1	-	CATGTRGEQFF	TGTGCCACCGGGACTAGAGGTGAGCAGTTCTTC
-	13	TRBJ2-1	TRBV29-1	-	CSVEVGSVYEQFF	TGCAGCGTTGAAGTCGGGAGTGTGTATGAGCAGTTCTTC
TRBD1	16	TRBJ2-1	TRBV5-4	-	CASSLAGRGGPNEQFF	TGTGCCAGCAGCTTGGCCGGGCGAGGGGGCCCCAATGAGCAGTTCTTC
TRBD2	16	TRBJ2-2	TRBV5-6	-	CASSLSPSGNTGELFF	TGTGCCAGCAGCTTGAGTCCTAGCGGAAACACCGGGGAGCTGTTTTTT
-	12	TRBJ2-7	TRBV12-3/TRBV12-4	-	CASSFDSYEQYF	TGTGCCAGCAGTTTCGACAGCTACGAGCAGTACTTC
TRBD1	14	TRBJ2-7	TRBV28	-	CASSPPLGGDEQYF	TGTGCCAGCAGTCCCCCTTTAGGGGGCGACGAGCAGTACTTC
-	13	TRBJ2-7	TRBV27	-	CASSLGASYEQYF	TGTGCCAGCAGTCTAGGGGCCTCCTACGAGCAGTACTTC
TRBD1	13	TRBJ2-5	TRBV5-6	-	CASSPGTEETQYF	TGTGCCAGCAGCCCCGGGACAGAAGAGACCCAGTACTTC